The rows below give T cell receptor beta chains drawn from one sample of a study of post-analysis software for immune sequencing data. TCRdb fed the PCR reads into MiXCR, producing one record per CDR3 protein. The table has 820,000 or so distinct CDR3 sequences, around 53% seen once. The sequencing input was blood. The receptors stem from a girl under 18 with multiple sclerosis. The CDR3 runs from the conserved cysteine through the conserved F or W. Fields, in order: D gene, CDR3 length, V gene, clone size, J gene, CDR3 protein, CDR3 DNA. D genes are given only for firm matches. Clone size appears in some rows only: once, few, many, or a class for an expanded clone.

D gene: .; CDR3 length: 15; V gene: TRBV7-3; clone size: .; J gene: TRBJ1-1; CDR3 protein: CASSSLQRMNTEAFF; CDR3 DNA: TGTGCCAGCAGCTCCCTACAGCGCATGAACACTGAAGCTTTCTTT
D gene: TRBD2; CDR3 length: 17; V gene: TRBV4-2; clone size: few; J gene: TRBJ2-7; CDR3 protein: CASSQGTSGVNSYEQYF; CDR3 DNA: TGTGCCAGCAGCCAAGGGACTAGCGGGGTCAACTCCTACGAGCAGTACTTC
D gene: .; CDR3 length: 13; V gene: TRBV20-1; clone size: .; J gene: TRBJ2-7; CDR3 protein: CSAEGESSYEQYF; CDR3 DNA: TGCAGTGCTGAGGGGGAGAGCTCCTACGAGCAGTACTTC
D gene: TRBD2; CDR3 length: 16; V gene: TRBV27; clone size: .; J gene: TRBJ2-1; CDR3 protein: CASSLSGTSLWHEQFF; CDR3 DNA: TGTGCCAGCAGTTTATCTGGGACTAGCCTATGGCATGAGCAGTTCTTC
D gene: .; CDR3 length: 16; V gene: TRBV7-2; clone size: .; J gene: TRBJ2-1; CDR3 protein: CASSTRDASSYNEQFF; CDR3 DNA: TGTGCCAGCAGCACCCGGGACGCCAGCTCCTACAATGAGCAGTTCTTC
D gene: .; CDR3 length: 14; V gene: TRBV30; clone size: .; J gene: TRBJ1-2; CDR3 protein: CASTGITANYGYTF; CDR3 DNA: TGTGCCTCGACAGGCATAACAGCTAACTATGGCTACACCTTC
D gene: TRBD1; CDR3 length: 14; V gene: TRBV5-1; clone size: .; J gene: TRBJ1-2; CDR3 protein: CASRGQGANYGYTF; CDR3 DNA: TGCGCCAGCAGGGGACAGGGAGCTAACTATGGCTACACCTTC
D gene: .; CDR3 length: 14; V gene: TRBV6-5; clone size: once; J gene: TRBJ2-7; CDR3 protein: CASTKAGWLNEQYF; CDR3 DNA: TGTGCCAGCACCAAGGCAGGGTGGCTTAATGAGCAGTACTTC
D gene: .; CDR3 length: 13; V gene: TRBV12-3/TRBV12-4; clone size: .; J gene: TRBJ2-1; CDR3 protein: CASSLPGRNEQFF; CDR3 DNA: TGTGCCAGCAGTTTACCGGGAAGGAATGAGCAGTTCTTC
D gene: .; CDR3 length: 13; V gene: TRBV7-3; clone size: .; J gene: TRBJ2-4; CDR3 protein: CASSLRQGNIQYF; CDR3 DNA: TGTGCCAGCAGCTTAAGGCAGGGAAACATTCAGTACTTC
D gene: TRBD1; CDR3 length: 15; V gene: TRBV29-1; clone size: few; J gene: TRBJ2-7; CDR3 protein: CSVETRTGGPYEQYF; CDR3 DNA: TGCAGCGTTGAGACAAGGACAGGGGGCCCCTACGAGCAGTACTTC
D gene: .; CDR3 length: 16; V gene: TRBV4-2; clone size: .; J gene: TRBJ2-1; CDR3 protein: CASNPSGGGSYNEQFF; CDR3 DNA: TGTGCCAGCAACCCCTCCGGGGGCGGATCCTACAATGAGCAGTTCTTC
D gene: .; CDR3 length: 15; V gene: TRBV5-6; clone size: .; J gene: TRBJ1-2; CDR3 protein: CASSLARQKDYGYTF; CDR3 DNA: TGTGCCAGCAGCTTGGCCAGACAGAAAGACTATGGCTACACCTTC
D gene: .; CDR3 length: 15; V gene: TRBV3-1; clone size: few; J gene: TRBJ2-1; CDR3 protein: CASSIRTIWGNEQFF; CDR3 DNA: TGTGCCAGCAGCATCCGGACTATATGGGGCAATGAGCAGTTCTTC
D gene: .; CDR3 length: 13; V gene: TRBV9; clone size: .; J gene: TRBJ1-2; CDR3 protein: CASSEVTVYGYTF; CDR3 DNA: TGTGCCAGCAGCGAGGTGACCGTCTATGGCTACACCTTC
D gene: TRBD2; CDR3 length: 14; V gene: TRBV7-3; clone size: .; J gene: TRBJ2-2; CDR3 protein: CASNLAGNTGELFF; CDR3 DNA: TGTGCCAGCAACCTAGCGGGTAACACCGGGGAGCTGTTTTTT
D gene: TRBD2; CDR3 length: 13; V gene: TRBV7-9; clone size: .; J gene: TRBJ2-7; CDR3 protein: CASIQAGRYEQYF; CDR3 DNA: TGTGCCAGCATTCAAGCGGGACGTTACGAGCAGTACTTC
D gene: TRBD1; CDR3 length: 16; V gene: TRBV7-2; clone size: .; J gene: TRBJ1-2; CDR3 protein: CASSSAGTGLIYGYTF; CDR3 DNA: TGTGCCAGCAGCTCCGCCGGGACAGGGCTTATCTATGGCTACACCTTC
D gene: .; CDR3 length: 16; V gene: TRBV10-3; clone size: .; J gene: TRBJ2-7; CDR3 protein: CAISESIKGSSYEQYF; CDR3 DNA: TGTGCCATCAGTGAGTCGATTAAGGGGAGCTCCTACGAGCAGTACTTC
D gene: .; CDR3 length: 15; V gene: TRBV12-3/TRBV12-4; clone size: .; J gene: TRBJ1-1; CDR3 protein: CASSSGGGRYTEAFF; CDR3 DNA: TGTGCCAGCAGTTCCGGTGGAGGGAGGTACACTGAAGCTTTCTTT
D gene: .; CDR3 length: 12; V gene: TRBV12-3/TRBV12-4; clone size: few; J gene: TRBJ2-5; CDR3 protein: CASSHWDGYQYF; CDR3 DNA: TGTGCCAGCAGTCACTGGGACGGATATCAGTACTTC
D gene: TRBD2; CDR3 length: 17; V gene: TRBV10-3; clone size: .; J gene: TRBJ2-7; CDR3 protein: CAISEAKTSGGAYEQYF; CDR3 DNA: TGTGCCATCAGTGAGGCCAAGACTAGCGGGGGGGCTTACGAGCAGTACTTC
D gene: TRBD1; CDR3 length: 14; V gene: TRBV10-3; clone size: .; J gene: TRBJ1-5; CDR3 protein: CAISADRGGQPQHF; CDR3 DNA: TGTGCCATCAGTGCGGACAGGGGAGGACAGCCCCAGCATTTT
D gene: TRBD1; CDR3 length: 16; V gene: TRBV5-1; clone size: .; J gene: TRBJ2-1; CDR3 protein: CASSSTQGANYNEQFF; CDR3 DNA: TGCGCCAGCAGCTCCACACAGGGGGCGAACTACAATGAGCAGTTCTTC
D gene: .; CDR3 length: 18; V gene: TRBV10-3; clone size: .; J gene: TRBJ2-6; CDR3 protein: CAIKEPRALPSGANVLTF; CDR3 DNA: TGTGCCATAAAGGAGCCCAGGGCCCTTCCCTCTGGGGCCAACGTCCTGACTTTC
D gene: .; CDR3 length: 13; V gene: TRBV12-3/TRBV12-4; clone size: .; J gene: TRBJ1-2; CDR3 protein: CASSSGINYGYTF; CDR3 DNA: TGTGCCAGCAGTTCGGGGATTAACTATGGCTACACCTTC
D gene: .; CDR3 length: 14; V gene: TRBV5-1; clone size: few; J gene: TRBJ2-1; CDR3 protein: CASRKIGGINEQFF; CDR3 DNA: TGCGCCAGCAGAAAGATTGGGGGGATCAATGAGCAGTTCTTC
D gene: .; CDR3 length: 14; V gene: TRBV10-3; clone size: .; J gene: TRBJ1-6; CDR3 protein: CAIGGGPSNSPLHF; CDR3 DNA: TGTGCCATCGGGGGGGGTCCTTCGAATTCACCCCTCCACTTT
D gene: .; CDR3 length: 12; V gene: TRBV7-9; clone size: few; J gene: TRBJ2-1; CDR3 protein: CASSPPGSEQFF; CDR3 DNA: TGTGCCAGCAGCCCCCCAGGGAGTGAGCAGTTCTTC
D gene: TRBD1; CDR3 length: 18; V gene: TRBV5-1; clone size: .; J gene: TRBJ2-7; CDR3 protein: CASRLIGTGQGISYEQYF; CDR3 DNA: TGCGCCAGCAGACTTATTGGGACGGGACAGGGGATATCCTACGAGCAGTACTTC
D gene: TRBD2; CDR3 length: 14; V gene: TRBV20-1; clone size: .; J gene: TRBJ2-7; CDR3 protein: CSAVRTSGRREQYF; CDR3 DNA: TGCAGTGCCGTTCGGACTAGCGGGAGGAGAGAGCAGTACTTC
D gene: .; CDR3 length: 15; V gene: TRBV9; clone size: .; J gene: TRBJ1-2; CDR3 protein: CASSPTLGVEISYTF; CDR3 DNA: TGTGCCAGCAGCCCAACGCTCGGGGTAGAGATAAGCTACACCTTC
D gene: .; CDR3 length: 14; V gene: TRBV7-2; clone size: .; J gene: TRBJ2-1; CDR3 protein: CASSLGDRYNEQFF; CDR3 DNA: TGTGCCAGCAGCTTAGGAGACAGGTACAATGAGCAGTTCTTC
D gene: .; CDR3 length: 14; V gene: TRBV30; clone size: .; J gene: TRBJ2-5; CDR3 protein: CAWSTGTIQETQYF; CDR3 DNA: TGTGCCTGGAGTACCGGGACGATCCAAGAGACCCAGTACTTC
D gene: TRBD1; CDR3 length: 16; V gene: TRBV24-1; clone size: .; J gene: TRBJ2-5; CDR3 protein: CATSDQTGGSVETQYF; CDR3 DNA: TGTGCCACCAGTGACCAGACAGGGGGCTCGGTAGAGACCCAGTACTTC
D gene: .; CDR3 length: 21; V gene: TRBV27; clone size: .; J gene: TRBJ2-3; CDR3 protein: CASSRKVWARGDPVYTDTQYF; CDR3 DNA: TGTGCCAGCAGTCGCAAGGTCTGGGCAAGGGGGGACCCCGTTTACACAGATACGCAGTATTTT
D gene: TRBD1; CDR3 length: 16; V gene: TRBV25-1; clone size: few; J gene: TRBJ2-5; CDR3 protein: CASSDPGQGGIETQYF; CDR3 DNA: TGTGCCAGCAGTGACCCGGGACAGGGGGGGATAGAGACCCAGTACTTC
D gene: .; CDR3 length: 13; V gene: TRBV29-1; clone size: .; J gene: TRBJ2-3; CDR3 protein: CSIKGLVTDTQYF; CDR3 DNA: TGCAGCATCAAAGGGCTAGTCACAGATACGCAGTATTTT
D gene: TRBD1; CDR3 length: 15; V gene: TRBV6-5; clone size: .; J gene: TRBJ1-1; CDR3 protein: CASREDRGRRTEAFF; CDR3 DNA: TGTGCCAGCAGGGAGGACAGGGGGCGCAGGACTGAAGCTTTCTTT
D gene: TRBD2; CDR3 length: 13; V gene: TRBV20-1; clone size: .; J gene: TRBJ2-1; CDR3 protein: CSATGLAGYEQFF; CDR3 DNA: TGCAGTGCCACGGGACTAGCGGGTTATGAGCAGTTCTTC
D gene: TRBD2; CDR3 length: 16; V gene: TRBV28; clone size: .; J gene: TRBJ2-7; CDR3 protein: CASSFRGEAGAYEQYF; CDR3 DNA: TGTGCCAGCAGTTTTAGAGGTGAAGCGGGGGCCTACGAGCAGTACTTC
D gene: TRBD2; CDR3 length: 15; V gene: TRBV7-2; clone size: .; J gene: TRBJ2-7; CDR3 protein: CASSAPGTSAHEQYF; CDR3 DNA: TGTGCCAGCAGCGCACCCGGGACTAGCGCACATGAGCAGTACTTC
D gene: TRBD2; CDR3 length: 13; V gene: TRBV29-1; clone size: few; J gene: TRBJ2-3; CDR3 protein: CSVGTSGRYTQYF; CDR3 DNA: TGCAGCGTAGGGACTAGCGGGAGATATACGCAGTATTTT
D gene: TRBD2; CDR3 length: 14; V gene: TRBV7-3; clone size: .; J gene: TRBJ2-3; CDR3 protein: CASSSIAGAETQYF; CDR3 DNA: TGTGCCAGCAGCTCAATAGCGGGAGCAGAAACGCAGTATTTT